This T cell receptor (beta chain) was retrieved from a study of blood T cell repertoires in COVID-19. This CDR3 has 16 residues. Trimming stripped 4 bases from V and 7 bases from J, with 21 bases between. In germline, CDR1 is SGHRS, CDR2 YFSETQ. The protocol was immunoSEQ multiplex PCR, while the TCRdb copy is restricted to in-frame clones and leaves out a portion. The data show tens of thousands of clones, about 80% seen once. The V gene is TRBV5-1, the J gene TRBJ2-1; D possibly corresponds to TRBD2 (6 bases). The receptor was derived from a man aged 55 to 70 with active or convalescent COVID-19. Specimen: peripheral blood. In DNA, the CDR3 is TGCGCCAGCAGCCTTCTTGCGGGAACCACCATTAATGAGCAGTTCTTC. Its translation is CASSLLAGTTINEQFF.